This entry lists 27 T cell receptor beta chains sequenced from one sample in a study of cytomegalovirus exposure and HLA in healthy donors. Both 60 Vbeta primers and 13 Jbeta primers went into the PCR. The protocol was immunoSEQ multiplex PCR, while the TCRdb copy is restricted to in-frame clones and leaves out a portion. The repertoire holds around 150,000 clones, with roughly 80% as singletons. Material: PBMCs. These receptors were obtained from a woman aged 25 to 39 in good health and CMV-seronegative.

The CDR3 sequence is CASSQKGQALVEAFF. As DNA, the CDR3 is TGTGCCAGCTCACAAAAGGGACAGGCATTGGTTGAAGCTTTCTTT. The chain links TRBV18 to TRBJ1-1; TRBD1 matches 8 bases. The trim removed 4 bases at V and 7 bases at J, leaving 11 bases unmatched. This CDR3 has 15 amino acids. Germline V gene sequence: CDR1 KGHSH, CDR2 LQKENI.

The chain joins TRBV10-3 to TRBJ1-5, with D possibly being TRBD1 (5 bases). Trimming removed 2 bases at V and 6 bases at J, with 8 bases between. This CDR3 region has 13 residues. CDR1 and CDR2 (germline): ENHRY, SYGVKD. CDR3 sequence reads: CAISERDFQPQHF. CDR3 sequence (DNA): TGTGCCATCAGTGAGAGGGACTTTCAGCCCCAGCATTTT.

The CDR3 spells CASSPRQGNTEAFF. The DNA for the CDR3 is TGCGCCAGCAGCCCTCGACAGGGGAACACTGAAGCTTTCTTT. The J gene is TRBJ1-1, the V gene TRBV5-1, with TRBD1 matching over 7 bases. The CDR3 has 14 amino acids. Germline V lookup: CDR1 SGHRS, CDR2 YFSETQ. The trim removed 4 bases at V and 1 base at J, leaving 4 bases unmatched.

The chain joins TRBV29-1 to TRBJ1-1; 7 nucleotides line up with TRBD1. The germline CDR1 and CDR2 sequences are SQVTM and ANQGSEA. This CDR3 comprises 13 residues. V was pared by 7 bases and J by 0 bases, with 5 bases of the junction left unmatched. DNA for the CDR3: TGCAGCGGCCTACAGGGGATGAACACTGAAGCTTTCTTT. It translates to CSGLQGMNTEAFF.

The chain couples TRBV5-1 to TRBJ2-7; tentative D call: TRBD1 (5 bases). The CDR3 is 17 residues long. Looked up from germline, CDR1 is SGHRS and CDR2 is YFSETQ. V gave up 1 base and J gave up 5 bases, with 22 bases separating them. The CDR3 nucleotides read TGCGCCAGCAGCTTGTTGCAGGGCCAGGCGTACCAAGACGAGCAGTACTTC. It translates to CASSLLQGQAYQDEQYF.

CDR3 in amino acids: CASSASRGQGATGELFF. In nucleotides, the CDR3 is TGTGCCAGCAGCGCTAGCCGGGGGCAGGGGGCTACCGGGGAGCTGTTTTTT. The V call is TRBV7-2, the J call TRBJ2-2; 8 bases are shared with TRBD1. This CDR3 is built from 17 residues. The V gene's germline CDR1 is SGHTA and CDR2 FQGNSA. V was pared by 5 bases and J by 5 bases, with 13 bases of the junction left unmatched.

This clone was seen a single time. V gene TRBV6-4 combines with J gene TRBJ2-1; 8 bases align to TRBD2. Germline trimming cut 6 bases from V and 2 bases from J; bases unmatched to any gene: 9. The CDR3 is 16 amino acids. CDR1 and CDR2 from the germline V gene are MRHNA and SNTAGT. The CDR3 reads CASSPVAGLPYNEQFF. CDR3 DNA sequence: TGTGCCAGCAGCCCAGTAGCGGGGCTACCCTACAATGAGCAGTTCTTC.

The chain links TRBV5-4 to TRBJ2-6; 8 bases match TRBD1. The CDR3 runs to 15 residues. CDR1 is SGHNT and CDR2 is YYREEE in the germline V gene (reference sequence). V gave up 3 bases and J gave up 4 bases; unmatched junction bases: 3. Here the CDR3 reads CASSSGGAGANVLTF. The CDR3 region has the DNA TGTGCCAGCAGCTCAGGGGGCGCCGGGGCCAACGTCCTGACTTTC.

This chain joins TRBV6-1 and TRBJ1-2, with D perhaps matching TRBD1 (6 bases). From germline, CDR1 is MNHNS and CDR2 SASEGT. Trimming pared 1 base from V and 4 bases from J, leaving 10 bases between. CDR3 size: 14 residues. The DNA for the CDR3 is TGTGCCAGCAGTGAAGAGGGACACCCCTATGGCTACACCTTC. It encodes CASSEEGHPYGYTF.

V and J are TRBV7-2 and TRBJ2-7; D call uncertain. The ends were cut back, 6 bases at V and 6 bases at J, with 15 bases in the middle. Germline V gene lookup returns CDR1 SGHTA and CDR2 FQGNSA. The CDR3 is made up of 13 amino acids. The CDR3 here is CASSSSYEAEQYF. The CDR3 coding sequence is TGTGCCAGCAGTTCCTCCTACGAGGCCGAGCAGTACTTC.

This chain connects TRBV2 to TRBJ2-3, with TRBD2 as a possible D gene (5 bases). From germline, CDR1 is SNHLY and CDR2 FYNNEI. V gave up 6 bases and J gave up 1 base, with 11 bases separating them. The CDR3 sequence is 14 residues long. The CDR3 loop reads CASRDLLGTDTQYF. CDR3 in DNA: TGTGCCAGCAGGGACTTGCTAGGCACAGATACGCAGTATTTT.

This clone was observed a few times. The chain employs TRBV21-1 and TRBJ2-7; no DNA check was done on the table's D call, TRBD1. TRBV21-1 is deemed a pseudogene. The CDR3 is made up of 13 amino acids. The CDR3 protein is CASSKRGIYEQYF. The CDR3 nucleotides read TGTGCCAGCAGCAAAAGGGGTATTTACGAGCAGTACTTC.

This clone was counted only a few times. V gene TRBV11-2 combines with J gene TRBJ2-3; TRBD2 aligns across 15 bases. The CDR3 spans 17 residues. The V gene's germline CDR1 is SGHAT and CDR2 FQNNGV. Germline trimming cut 4 bases from V and 2 bases from J; bases unmatched to any gene: 4. This CDR3 is CASSWGLAGGITDTQYF. Written as DNA, the CDR3 is TGTGCCAGCAGCTGGGGACTAGCGGGGGGAATCACAGATACGCAGTATTTT.

The chain is built from TRBV10-3 and TRBJ1-1; D might be TRBD1 (6 bases). V was trimmed by 5 bases and J by 1 base, leaving 11 bases between them. Germline V gives CDR1 ENHRY, CDR2 SYGVKD. The CDR3 spans 14 residues. The chain's CDR3 is CAISPGVGNTEAFF. In nucleotides, the CDR3 is TGTGCCATCAGTCCAGGGGTTGGGAACACTGAAGCTTTCTTT.

This sequence joins TRBV5-1 and TRBJ2-7; D may be TRBD1 (6 bases). The V and J ends lost 4 bases and 2 bases respectively, with 7 bases between them. The V gene's germline CDR1 is SGHRS and CDR2 YFSETQ. This CDR3 is built from 12 residues. The CDR3 is CASSRDTYEQYF. The CDR3 DNA reads TGCGCCAGCAGCCGGGACACCTACGAGCAGTACTTC.

The chain employs TRBV7-9 and TRBJ2-1; 8 bases are a match to TRBD1. The CDR3 length is 14 residues. Germline V gene lookup returns CDR1 SEHNR and CDR2 FQNEAQ (reference sequence). The ends lost 3 bases at V and 5 bases at J; junction bases unmatched: 3. In DNA, the CDR3 is TGTGCCAGCAGCTTCTGGGACAGGAACAATGAGCAGTTCTTC. This codes for CASSFWDRNNEQFF. The entire variable domain, with the rest obtained from reference TRBV7-9 and TRBJ2-1, is as follows: DTGVSQNPRHKITKRGQNVTFRCDPISEHNRLYWYRQTLGQGPEFLTYFQNEAQLEKSRLLSDRFSAERPKGSFSTLEIQRTEQGDSAMYLCASSFWDRNNEQFFGPGTRLTVL.

This clone has more than one count but fewer than ten. The CDR3 DNA sequence: TGTGCCAGCTCACCAACTAGCGGGGGGGCCCATGAGCAGTTCTTC. This encodes CASSPTSGGAHEQFF. The chain combines TRBV18 with TRBJ2-1; TRBD2 matches 13 bases. V gave up 2 bases and J gave up 8 bases; unmatched junction bases: 3. The CDR3 covers 15 residues. CDR1 is KGHSH, CDR2 LQKENI, per germline.

The chain is built from TRBV4-1 and TRBJ2-3; 8 nucleotides agree with TRBD2. The CDR3 length is 16 residues. Germline CDR1 and CDR2: MGHRA and YSYEKL. The J segment lost 0 bases and the V segment lost 5 bases, leaving 7 bases of the junction unmatched. The CDR3 DNA follows: TGCGCCAGCAGCGCCCGGACTAGCAGTAGCACAGATACGCAGTATTTT. Encoded protein: CASSARTSSSTDTQYF.

The chain recombines TRBV6-5 with TRBJ2-1; possibly TRBD1 for D (7 bases). The length of the CDR3 is 16 residues. Germline V gene data show CDR1 as MNHEY and CDR2 as SVGAGI. V lost 0 bases to trimming and J lost 2 bases, with 11 bases between them. DNA of the CDR3: TGTGCCAGCAGTTACTCGGAGGGGGCCACCTACAATGAGCAGTTCTTC. Its translation: CASSYSEGATYNEQFF.

This clone came up a few times. The chain joins TRBV5-5 to TRBJ1-4; D call uncertain. CDR1 and CDR2 (germline): SGHKS, YYEKEE (reference sequence). The CDR3 is 14 amino acids. The germline V and J ends were trimmed by 5 bases and 6 bases, with 14 bases remaining between them. The CDR3 DNA reads as TGTGCCAGCAGTACCCAGACGCGGTATGAAAAACTGTTTTTT. Translating gives CASSTQTRYEKLFF.

The rearrangement joins TRBV10-3 to TRBJ2-7, with 8 bases that match TRBD1. The CDR3 consists of 14 residues. The J segment lost 0 bases and the V segment lost 5 bases, leaving 3 bases of the junction unmatched. Germline-derived CDR1 and CDR2 are ENHRY and SYGVKD. The CDR3 reads CAISPDRVSYEQYF. CDR3 bases: TGTGCCATCAGTCCGGACAGGGTCTCCTACGAGCAGTACTTC.

This clone rates as medium-sized (0.01 to 0.1%). This CDR3 is CASERGAHNEQFF. The CDR3 DNA is TGTGCCAGCGAGCGGGGGGCACACAATGAGCAGTTCTTC. The chain combines TRBV7-9 with TRBJ2-1; TRBD2 agrees at 9 bases. The CDR3 has 13 amino acids. Germline-derived CDR1 and CDR2 are SEHNR and FQNEAQ (reference sequence). Trimming took 8 bases from V and 5 from J; bases not matched to a gene: 4.

This rearrangement joins TRBV7-2 to TRBJ1-2, with 11 bases that match TRBD1. The CDR3 extends over 14 amino acids. V lost 5 bases to trimming and J lost 8 bases; unmatched junction nucleotides: 7. Germline V CDR1 and CDR2: SGHTA, FQGNSA. The CDR3: CASSPPDRGLGYTF. DNA of the CDR3: TGTGCCAGCAGCCCCCCGGACAGGGGGCTCGGCTACACCTTC.

The rearrangement uses TRBV5-1 and TRBJ2-7; 9 bases agree with TRBD1. Germline lookup yields CDR1 SGHRS and CDR2 YFSETQ. The CDR3 is made up of 14 amino acids. Trimming at V came to 7 bases and at J to 0 bases, leaving 5 bases not matched to a gene. The CDR3: CASSGTGRSYEQYF. The CDR3 DNA reads as TGCGCCAGCTCCGGGACAGGGCGCTCCTACGAGCAGTACTTC.

This clone was detected once. The J gene is TRBJ1-1, the V gene TRBV29-1; no clear D. CDR3 length equals 12 residues. Germline V CDR1 and CDR2: SQVTM, ANQGSEA. With 4 bases removed from V and 6 bases from J, the gap between germline ends came to 12 bases. The CDR3 reads CSVVRDSAEAFF. In DNA form, the CDR3 reads TGCAGCGTTGTCCGGGATTCGGCTGAAGCTTTCTTT.

This clone was counted between two and nine times. The CDR3, as DNA: TGTGCCAGCAGCTCATCGACAGGGGGAAGTGGCTACACCTTC. Protein sequence: CASSSSTGGSGYTF. V gene TRBV7-8 combines with J gene TRBJ1-2, with TRBD1 matching over 9 bases. CDR1 and CDR2 (germline): SGHVS, FQNEAQ. CDR3 length: 14 residues. Germline trimming cut 4 bases from V and 7 bases from J; bases unmatched to any gene: 7. The whole variable domain, remainder taken from reference TRBV7-8 and TRBJ1-2, is GAGVSQSPRYKVAKRGQDVALRCDPISGHVSLFWYQQALGQGPEFLTYFQNEAQLDKSGLPSDRFFAERPEGSVSTLKIQRTQQEDSAVYLCASSSSTGGSGYTFGSGTRLTVV.

The CDR3 protein is CASSATWTGSNTEAFF. In DNA, the CDR3 is TGTGCCAGCAGTGCCACTTGGACAGGCTCGAACACTGAAGCTTTCTTT. This sequence joins TRBV6-1 and TRBJ1-1; 7 bases are shared with TRBD1. CDR1 is MNHNS and CDR2 is SASEGT in the germline V gene. The V segment lost 4 bases and the J segment 1 base; nucleotides outside the gene matches: 9. This CDR3 comprises 16 residues.